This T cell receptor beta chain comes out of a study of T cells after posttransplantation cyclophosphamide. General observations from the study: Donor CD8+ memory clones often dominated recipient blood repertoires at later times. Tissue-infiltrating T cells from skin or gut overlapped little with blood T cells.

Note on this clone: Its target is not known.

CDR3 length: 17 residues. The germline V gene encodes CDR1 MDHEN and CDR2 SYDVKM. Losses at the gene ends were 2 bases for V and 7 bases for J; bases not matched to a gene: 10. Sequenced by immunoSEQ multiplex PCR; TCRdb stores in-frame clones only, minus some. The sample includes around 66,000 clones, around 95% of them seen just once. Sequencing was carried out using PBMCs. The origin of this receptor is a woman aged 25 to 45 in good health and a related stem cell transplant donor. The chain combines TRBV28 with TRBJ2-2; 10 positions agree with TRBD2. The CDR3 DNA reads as TGTGCCAGCAGTTTACCCCCTAGCGGGGGTCCCTACGGGGAGCTGTTTTTT. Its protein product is CASSLPPSGGPYGELFF.